This T cell receptor beta chain was found in a study of early T cells in non-severe SARS-CoV-2 infection. Across the study: Sequenced material consisted of bulk RNA (from unsorted whole blood), and chains were unpaired.

The germline V and J ends were trimmed by 11 bases and 7 bases, with 23 bases remaining between them. CDR3 length equals 15 residues. General observations from the study: Anti-spike CD8 specificities were favored by VDJdb matching, whose results missed private and CD4 specificities.

Details on this clonotype: Its specificity is not known. A read error is possible here, since a much larger clone lies one base away.

In the library, individual cDNA molecules carried attached unique molecular identifiers. TCRdb reprocessed the 5' RACE reads with MiXCR, giving one entry per CDR3 protein. The repertoire holds approximately 28,000 distinct CDR3 sequences, 5% to 6.5% seen once, with 34% in the top ten. The rearrangement links TRBV12-3 or TRBV12-4 to TRBJ2-2; D is undetermined. The source is an adult who was a healthcare worker with PCR-confirmed SARS-CoV-2 infection or an uninfected control (not recorded which). The starting material was whole blood, obtained at baseline. In DNA form, the CDR3 reads TGTGCCGGCACCCCGAGTGACCGCGATGTCGGGGAGCTGTTTTTT. It translates to CAGTPSDRDVGELFF.